This TCR beta chain appears in the sequencing data of a study of ipilimumab plus nivolumab after autologous stem cell transplantation. Overall study context: A median of about eight nivolumab and 4 to 6 ipilimumab doses were given.

Using immunoSEQ multiplex PCR, the repertoire was profiled, and TCRdb retains in-frame clones only, with some absent. The table has 9,500 to 10,000 clones, about 70% seen once; the top ten hold 15% to 20%. This CDR3 contains 12 residues. V gave up 0 bases and J gave up 6 bases, with 6 bases separating them. In germline, CDR1 is MNHGY, CDR2 SVAAGI. The material was PBMCs, obtained in a trial of ipilimumab plus nivolumab as post-transplant consolidation. This TCR came from a female donor with multiple myeloma. This chain links TRBV6-9 with TRBJ2-7; D unclear. Here the CDR3 DNA reads TGTGCCAGCAGTTATTCGATCATCGAGCAGTACTTC. It is translated as CASSYSIIEQYF.